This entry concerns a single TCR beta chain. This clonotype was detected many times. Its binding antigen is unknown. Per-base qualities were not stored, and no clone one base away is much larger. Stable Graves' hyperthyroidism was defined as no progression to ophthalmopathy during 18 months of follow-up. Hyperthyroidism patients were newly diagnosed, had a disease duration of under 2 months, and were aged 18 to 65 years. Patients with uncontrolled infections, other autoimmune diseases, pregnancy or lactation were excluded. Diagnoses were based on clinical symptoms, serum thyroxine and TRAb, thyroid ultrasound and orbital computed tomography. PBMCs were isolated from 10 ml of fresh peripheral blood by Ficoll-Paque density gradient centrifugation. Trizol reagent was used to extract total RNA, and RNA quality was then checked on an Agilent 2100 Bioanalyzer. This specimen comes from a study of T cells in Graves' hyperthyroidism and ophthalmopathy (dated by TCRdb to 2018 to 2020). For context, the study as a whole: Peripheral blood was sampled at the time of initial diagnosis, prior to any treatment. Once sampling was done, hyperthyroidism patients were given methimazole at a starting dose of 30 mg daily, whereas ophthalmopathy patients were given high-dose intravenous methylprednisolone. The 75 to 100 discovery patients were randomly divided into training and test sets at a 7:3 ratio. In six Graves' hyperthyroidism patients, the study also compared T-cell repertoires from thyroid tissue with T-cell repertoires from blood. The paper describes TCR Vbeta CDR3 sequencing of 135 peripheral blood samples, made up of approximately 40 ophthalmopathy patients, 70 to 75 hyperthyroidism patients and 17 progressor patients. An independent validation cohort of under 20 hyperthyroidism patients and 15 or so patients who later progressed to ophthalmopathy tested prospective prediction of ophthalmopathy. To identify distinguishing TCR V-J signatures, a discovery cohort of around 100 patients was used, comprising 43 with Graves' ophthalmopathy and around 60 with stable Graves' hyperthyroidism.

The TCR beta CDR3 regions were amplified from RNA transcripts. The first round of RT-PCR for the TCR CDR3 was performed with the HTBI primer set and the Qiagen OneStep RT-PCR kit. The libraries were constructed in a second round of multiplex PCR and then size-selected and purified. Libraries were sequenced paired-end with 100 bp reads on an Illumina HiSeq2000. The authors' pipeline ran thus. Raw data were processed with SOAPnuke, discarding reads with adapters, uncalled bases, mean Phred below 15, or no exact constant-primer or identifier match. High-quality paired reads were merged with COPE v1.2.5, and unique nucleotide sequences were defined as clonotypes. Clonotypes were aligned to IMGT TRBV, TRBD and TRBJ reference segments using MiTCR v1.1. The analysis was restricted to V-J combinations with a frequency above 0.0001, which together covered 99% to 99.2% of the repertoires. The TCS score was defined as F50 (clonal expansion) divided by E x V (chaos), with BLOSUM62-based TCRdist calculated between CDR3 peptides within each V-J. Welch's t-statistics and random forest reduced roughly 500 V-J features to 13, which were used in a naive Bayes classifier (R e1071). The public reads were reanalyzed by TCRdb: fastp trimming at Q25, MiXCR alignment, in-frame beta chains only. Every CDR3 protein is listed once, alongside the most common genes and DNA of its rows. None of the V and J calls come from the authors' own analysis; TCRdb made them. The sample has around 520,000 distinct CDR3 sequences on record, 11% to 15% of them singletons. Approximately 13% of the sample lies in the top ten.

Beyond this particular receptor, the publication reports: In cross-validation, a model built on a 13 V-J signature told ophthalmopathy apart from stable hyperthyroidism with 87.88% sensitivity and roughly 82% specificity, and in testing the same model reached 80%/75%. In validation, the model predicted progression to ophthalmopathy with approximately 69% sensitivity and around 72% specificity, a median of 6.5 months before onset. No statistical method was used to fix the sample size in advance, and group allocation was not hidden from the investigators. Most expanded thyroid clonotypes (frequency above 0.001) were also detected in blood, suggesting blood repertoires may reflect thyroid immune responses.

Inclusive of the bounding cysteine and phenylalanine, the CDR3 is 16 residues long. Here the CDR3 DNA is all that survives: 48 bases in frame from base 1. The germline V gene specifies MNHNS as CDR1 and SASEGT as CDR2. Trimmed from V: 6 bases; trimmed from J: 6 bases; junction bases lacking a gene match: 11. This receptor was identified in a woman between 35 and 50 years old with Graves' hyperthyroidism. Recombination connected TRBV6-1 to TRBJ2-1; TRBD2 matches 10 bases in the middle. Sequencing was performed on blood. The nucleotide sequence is TGTGCCAGCAGAGCTCCCGGGACTAGCGCTACCAATGAGCAGTTCTTC. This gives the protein CASRAPGTSATNEQFF.